These 27 T cell receptor beta chains share one sample of origin, sequenced in a study of early T cells in non-severe SARS-CoV-2 infection. Each CDR3 protein is one row after TCRdb ran MiXCR on the 5' RACE reads. Among about 52,000 distinct CDR3 sequences listed, around 7.5% were seen once. Sequenced input: whole blood. The receptor set was obtained from an adult who was a healthcare worker with PCR-confirmed SARS-CoV-2 infection or an uninfected control (not recorded which).

This clonotype was observed a few times. The chain carries TRBV5-1 and TRBJ2-1, with 16 positions matching TRBD2. Trimming cost V 3 bases and J 4 bases; bases outside gene matches: 4. The CDR3 spans 17 residues. CDR1 SGHRS and CDR2 YFSETQ come from the germline V gene. CDR3 sequence reads: CASSSGTSGRAYNEQFF. CDR3 nucleotides: TGCGCCAGCAGCTCCGGGACTAGCGGGAGGGCATACAATGAGCAGTTCTTC.

This clonotype was counted at least ten times. This chain connects TRBV2 to TRBJ2-7, with 7 bases fitting TRBD1. The CDR3 loop spans 14 amino acids. Unmatched junction bases numbered 9, after V lost 4 bases and J lost 6 bases. Germline CDR1 SNHLY, CDR2 FYNNEI. CDR3 sequence reads: CASSVTHTGAEQYF. The CDR3 DNA reads as TGTGCCAGCAGTGTCACCCATACAGGGGCCGAGCAGTACTTC. The whole variable domain, filled in from reference TRBV2 and TRBJ2-7, reads EPEVTQTPSHQVTQMGQEVILRCVPISNHLYFYWYRQILGQKVEFLVSFYNNEISEKSEIFDDQFSVERPDGSNFTLKIRSTKLEDSAMYFCASSVTHTGAEQYFGPGTRLTVT.

The genes are TRBV7-2 and TRBJ2-5; a possible D gene is TRBD2 (6 bases). CDR1 and CDR2 (germline): SGHTA, FQGNSA. This CDR3 is 15 amino acids long. V was trimmed by 4 bases and J by 4 bases, leaving 16 bases between them. This chain's CDR3 is CASSSLGGFGETQYF. DNA for the CDR3: TGTGCCAGCAGCTCCCTGGGGGGATTCGGAGAGACCCAGTACTTC.

This clonotype showed up many times. This chain connects TRBV11-2 to TRBJ2-1, with D possibly matching TRBD2 (5 bases). The CDR3 consists of 15 residues. V was cut by 5 bases and J by 7 bases, with 18 bases left in between. CDR1 is SGHAT and CDR2 is FQNNGV in the germline V gene. In nucleotides, the CDR3 is TGTGCCAGCAGCCCGGCCGCGGGCCTGAATAATGAGCAGTTCTTC. Encoded protein: CASSPAAGLNNEQFF.

This clonotype was detected ten times or more. The chain employs TRBV11-2 and TRBJ2-7; D call uncertain. Trimming left V 0 bases short and J 2 bases short, with 8 bases between. Germline V gene lookup returns CDR1 SGHAT and CDR2 FQNNGV. The CDR3 is 14 amino acids. The CDR3 sequence: CASSLDAGPYEQYF. The CDR3 coding sequence is TGTGCCAGCAGCTTAGATGCCGGTCCCTACGAGCAGTACTTC.

Many counts were recorded for this clonotype. The chain uses TRBV12-3 or TRBV12-4 and TRBJ1-4; D not resolved. CDR3 size: 15 residues. Deletions cut 0 bases from V and 4 bases from J, with 9 bases between. The chain's CDR3 is CASSLALGYNEKLFF. Here the CDR3 DNA reads TGTGCCAGCAGTTTAGCGCTGGGGTATAATGAAAAACTGTTTTTT.

J is TRBJ1-5 and V is TRBV20-1; no clear D. The CDR3 extends over 12 amino acids. V gave up 7 bases and J gave up 3 bases, with 10 bases separating them. Germline V CDR1 and CDR2: DFQATT, SNEGSKA (reference sequence). The CDR3 is CSGRIDNQPQHF. The CDR3 nucleotides are TGCAGTGGTAGGATCGACAATCAGCCCCAGCATTTT.

The V gene is TRBV12-3 or TRBV12-4, the J gene TRBJ1-2; 8 bases are shared with TRBD1. With 5 bases clipped from V and 4 bases from J, the junction kept 6 bases outside the gene matches. The CDR3 runs 14 residues. CDR3 protein: CASSQRTGSYGYTF. The CDR3 DNA sequence: TGTGCCAGCAGTCAACGGACAGGGAGCTATGGCTACACCTTC.

The chain is built from TRBV21-1 and TRBJ1-6; TRBD1 reflects the table's D call only, with no check against the DNA. TRBV21-1 is given as a pseudogene. The CDR3 contains 14 residues. CDR3: CASSNRGDYSPLHF. In nucleotides, the CDR3 is TGTGCCAGCAGCAACAGGGGGGATTATTCACCCCTCCACTTT.

This chain connects TRBV20-1 to TRBJ2-7; possible D gene TRBD2, 6 bases. CDR3 length: 16 residues. The V gene lost 1 base and the J gene lost 1 base, with 17 bases spanning the gap. CDR1 is DFQATT and CDR2 is SNEGSKA in the germline V gene (reference sequence). In DNA, the CDR3 is TGCAGTGCTAGAGGCCTCCCCCGTGGGGGGTCCTACGAGCAGTACTTC. This translates into CSARGLPRGGSYEQYF.

V is TRBV6-5 and J is TRBJ2-7; possibly TRBD2 for D (5 bases). In germline, CDR1 is MNHEY, CDR2 SVGAGI. The CDR3 runs to 14 residues. Trimming cost V 6 bases and J 6 bases, with 18 bases left between them. CDR3 nucleotide sequence: TGTGCCAGCAGAAGGTCGATGGGAGATAGCGAGCAGTACTTC. Amino acids: CASRRSMGDSEQYF.

This clonotype has just a few counts. V and J are TRBV5-1 and TRBJ1-5; D is unclear. V was trimmed by 0 bases and J by 3 bases, leaving 16 bases between them. The CDR3 consists of 17 residues. The germline V gene encodes CDR1 SGHRS and CDR2 YFSETQ. The CDR3 loop reads CASSLAVGDLNNQPQHF. In DNA, the CDR3 is TGCGCCAGCAGCTTGGCCGTTGGCGACCTCAACAATCAGCCCCAGCATTTT.

The table lists this clonotype with a few counts. CDR3 in amino acids: CAWSRTGGHEQYF. The CDR3 coding sequence is TGTGCCTGGAGTAGGACAGGGGGACACGAGCAGTACTTC. The V call is TRBV30, the J call TRBJ2-7, with 10 positions matching TRBD1. The CDR3 has 13 residues. In germline, CDR1 is GTSNPN, CDR2 SVGIG (reference sequence). J lost 5 bases, V lost 2 bases, and 3 bases had no gene match. The full variable domain, in which reference TRBV30 and TRBJ2-7 provide the parts outside the CDR3, is SQTIHQWPATLVQPVGSPLSLECTVEGTSNPNLYWYRQAAGRGLQLLFYSVGIGQISSEVPQNLSASRPQDRQFILSSKKLLLSDSGFYLCAWSRTGGHEQYFGPGTRLTVT.

This clonotype was observed a handful of times. The rearrangement joins TRBV20-1 to TRBJ1-2; a weak D match, TRBD1 (6 bases). The CDR3 has 13 amino acids. V dropped 1 base and J dropped 6 bases, with 12 bases sitting between them. The germline V gene encodes CDR1 DFQATT and CDR2 SNEGSKA (reference sequence). CDR3: CSARVGGWNGYTF. The CDR3 coding sequence is TGCAGTGCTAGAGTGGGGGGCTGGAATGGCTACACCTTC.

This clonotype was seen at least ten times. As DNA, the CDR3 is TGTGCCAGCAGCTTAGACGGTCGGAAGAACACCGGGGAGCTGTTTTTT. Amino acid sequence: CASSLDGRKNTGELFF. V usage is TRBV7-2 and J usage is TRBJ2-2; D unresolved. Deletions cut 1 base from V and 1 base from J, with 10 bases between. Per germline, CDR1 SGHTA and CDR2 FQGNSA. The CDR3 is 16 residues long.

This clonotype was seen only once. The gene calls are TRBV6-5 and TRBJ2-7; 14 positions match TRBD2. This CDR3 is built from 15 residues. Germline trimming cut 2 bases from V and 3 bases from J; bases unmatched to any gene: 0. Germline V CDR1 and CDR2: MNHEY, SVGAGI. CDR3 coding DNA: TGTGCCAGCAGTTACGGGACTAGCGGGAGCTACGAGCAGTACTTC. This translates into CASSYGTSGSYEQYF.

The sample holds many counts of this clonotype. This sequence joins TRBV30 and TRBJ2-1; 11 positions match TRBD2. From germline, CDR1 is GTSNPN and CDR2 SVGIG (reference sequence). This CDR3 is 13 amino acids long. J was trimmed by 10 bases and V by 3 bases; bases with no gene match: 5. The CDR3 nucleotides are TGTGCCTGGAGCGGACTAGCGGGCCGAGAGCAGTTCTTC. Translation: CAWSGLAGREQFF.

The table lists this clonotype with a few counts. The genes are TRBV5-6 and TRBJ1-4; D is unresolved. V lost 0 bases and J 15 bases, leaving 12 bases between the germline ends. CDR3 length: 12 amino acids. From germline, CDR1 is SGHDT and CDR2 YYEEEE. DNA for the CDR3: TGTGCCAGCAGCTTGGAGGGAATCGAAATGTTTTTT. Translated: CASSLEGIEMFF. The full variable domain, in which reference TRBV5-6 and TRBJ1-4 provide the parts outside the CDR3, is DAGVTQSPTHLIKTRGQQVTLRCSPKSGHDTVSWYQQALGQGPQFIFQYYEEEERQRGNFPDRFSGHQFPNYSSELNVNALLLGDSALYLCASSLEGIEMFFGSGTQLSVL.

In this sample, this clonotype turned up many times. The V gene is TRBV2, the J gene TRBJ1-4; tentatively, D is TRBD1 (6 bases). The CDR3 is made up of 14 amino acids. Germline CDR1 and CDR2: SNHLY and FYNNEI. V was clipped by 6 bases and J by 0 bases, with 8 bases between them. The CDR3 DNA is TGTGCCAGCAGAGGGACACCAACTAATGAAAAACTGTTTTTT. It is translated as CASRGTPTNEKLFF.

The chain couples TRBV9 to TRBJ2-2, with 10 bases aligning to TRBD2. This CDR3 comprises 17 residues. From germline, CDR1 is SGDLS and CDR2 YYNGEE. The ends lost 0 bases at V and 5 bases at J; junction bases unmatched: 7. Here the CDR3 reads CASSVGGRTSGTGELFF. The CDR3 DNA follows: TGTGCCAGCAGCGTAGGTGGGCGGACTAGCGGAACCGGGGAGCTGTTTTTT.

The J gene is TRBJ2-7, the V gene TRBV5-5; 8 nucleotides match TRBD1. From germline, CDR1 is SGHKS and CDR2 YYEKEE (reference sequence). Germline trimming cut 6 bases from V and 6 bases from J; bases unmatched to any gene: 5. The CDR3 is 12 amino acids. The CDR3 reads CASNRGSGEQYF. The CDR3 DNA reads TGTGCCAGCAACAGGGGGTCAGGCGAGCAGTACTTC.

The sample holds many counts of this clonotype. The chain has TRBV5-4 and TRBJ2-1; 9 bases match TRBD1. Germline trimming cut 4 bases from V and 8 bases from J; bases unmatched to any gene: 10. Germline V gene sequence: CDR1 SGHNT, CDR2 YYREEE (reference sequence). The CDR3 is made up of 15 amino acids. DNA for the CDR3: TGTGCCAGCAGCCGCCGGGACAGGGCGGGCGATGAGCAGTTCTTC. Translating gives CASSRRDRAGDEQFF.

J is TRBJ2-4 and V is TRBV5-1; perhaps TRBD2 as D (6 bases). CDR3 size: 15 residues. Trimming took off 3 bases at V and 0 bases at J, with 10 bases between the two ends. Germline V gene lookup returns CDR1 SGHRS and CDR2 YFSETQ. The CDR3 nucleotides read TGCGCCAGCAGCTCGATGGGACTAGCCAAAAACATTCAGTACTTC. This sequence encodes CASSSMGLAKNIQYF.

The chain uses TRBV7-3 and TRBJ1-2; 10 bases map to TRBD1. Germline CDR1 and CDR2: SGHTA and FQGTGA. The CDR3 length is 13 residues. J lost 8 bases, V lost 4 bases, and 4 bases had no gene match. This CDR3 is CASSSDRGIGYTF. In nucleotides, the CDR3 is TGTGCCAGCAGCTCGGACAGGGGGATAGGCTACACCTTC.

In its sample, this clonotype was seen a few times. The V and J genes are TRBV6-5 and TRBJ2-3; the D is unclear. The V and J ends lost 2 bases and 5 bases respectively, with 11 bases between them. CDR1 and CDR2 (germline): MNHEY, SVGAGI. The CDR3 spans 14 residues. The CDR3 region has the DNA TGTGCCAGCAGTTACGGCCCGCTGGGAGATACGCAGTATTTT. Its translation is CASSYGPLGDTQYF.

The J gene is TRBJ1-2, the V gene TRBV7-9; no reliable D call. This CDR3 has 13 residues. Per the germline V gene, CDR1 is SEHNR and CDR2 is FQNEAQ (reference sequence). V gave up 6 bases and J gave up 7 bases, with 15 bases separating them. CDR3: CASSFDGIGGYTF. As DNA, the CDR3 is TGTGCCAGCAGTTTTGACGGGATCGGTGGCTACACCTTC.

The rearrangement links TRBV11-2 to TRBJ2-1; tentatively, D is TRBD2 (5 bases). V dropped 3 bases and J dropped 7 bases, with 16 bases sitting between them. Per germline, CDR1 SGHAT and CDR2 FQNNGV. The CDR3 is 15 residues long. Written as DNA, the CDR3 is TGTGCCAGCAGCTTTGAGGGAGCTCTAGGAAATGAGCAGTTCTTC. This sequence encodes CASSFEGALGNEQFF.